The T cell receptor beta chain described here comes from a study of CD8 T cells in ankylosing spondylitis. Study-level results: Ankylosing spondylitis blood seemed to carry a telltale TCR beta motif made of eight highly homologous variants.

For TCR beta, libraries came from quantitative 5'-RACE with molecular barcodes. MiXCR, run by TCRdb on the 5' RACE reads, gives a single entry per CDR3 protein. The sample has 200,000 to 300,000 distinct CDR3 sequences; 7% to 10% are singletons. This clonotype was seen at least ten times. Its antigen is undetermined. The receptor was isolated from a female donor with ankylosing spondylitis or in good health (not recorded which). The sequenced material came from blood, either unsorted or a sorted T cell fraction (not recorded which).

Here the CDR3 reads CASSYSTSGSPYEQYF. The CDR3 DNA sequence: TGTGCCAGCAGTTATTCTACTAGCGGGAGCCCCTACGAGCAGTACTTC. The chain employs TRBV6-5 and TRBJ2-7; 11 nucleotides match TRBD2. V shed 3 bases, J shed 2 bases, and the junction held 6 bases outside the gene matches. The V gene's germline CDR1 is MNHEY and CDR2 SVGAGI. This CDR3 spans 16 amino acids.